Shown below are 10 T cell receptor beta chains from a single sample sequenced in a study of tumor-infiltrating lymphocytes in primary liver carcinoma. They got blood RNA out of unsorted whole blood and also pulled out germline DNA. TCR beta cDNA was made from 500 ng total RNA with a constant-region primer. The TCR beta library was amplified through three nested multiplex PCR rounds in a modified ARM-PCR procedure. The first two PCR rounds used TRBV1-TRBV30 forward primers with a C-beta reverse primer, 10 cycles each. In TCRdb, the multiplex PCR reads were re-called with MiXCR into one record per CDR3 protein. The sample comprises approximately 330,000 distinct CDR3 sequences, about two thirds of which are singletons, and under 8.5% rests with the top ten. What was sequenced was peripheral blood. The receptors shown here come from a man aged 35 to 55 with primary liver carcinoma and hepatitis B virus infection.

The V gene is TRBV5-4, the J gene TRBJ1-4; D remains unclear. The V and J ends lost 4 bases and 2 bases respectively, with 6 bases between them. This CDR3 has 13 residues. From germline, CDR1 is SGHNT and CDR2 YYREEE (reference sequence). The CDR3 DNA is TGTGCCAGCAGCCGGTACACTAATGAAAAACTGTTTTTT. The encoded protein is CASSRYTNEKLFF.

This clonotype was found once. One end of the junction is discordant with germline, which a read error may explain. The genes are TRBV11-2 and TRBJ2-4, with D possibly being TRBD1 or TRBD2 (5 bases each). Germline CDR1 is SGHAT and CDR2 is FQNNGV. The CDR3 sequence is 18 residues long. As DNA, the CDR3 is TGTGCCAGCAGCCCCAAGCACGTCTACGGGACCGTGAGGAACATTCAGCACTTC. Its protein is CASSPKHVYGTVRNIQHF.

On this clonotype itself: A much bigger clone sits one base away, suggesting this may be a read error. V is TRBV12-3 or TRBV12-4 and J is TRBJ2-7; D is perhaps TRBD1 (6 bases). There are 15 residues in the CDR3. The germline V and J ends were trimmed by 6 bases and 3 bases, with 18 bases remaining between them. DNA for the CDR3: TGTGCCAGCAGACTGAAACAGGGACCTTACTACGAGCAGTACTTC. Protein sequence: CASRLKQGPYYEQYF.

A few counts support this clonotype. A clone one base away is much larger, so this may be a read error. This rearrangement joins TRBV29-1 to TRBJ1-1; 7 positions match TRBD1. The germline V gene encodes CDR1 SQVTM and CDR2 ANQGSEA. J gave up 2 bases and V 1 base, and 10 bases lay outside the gene matches. The CDR3 runs 16 residues. CDR3: CSVEVKMAGGNTEAFF. As DNA, the CDR3 is TGCAGCGTTGAAGTAAAGATGGCAGGGGGAAACACTGAAGCTTTCTTT.

In the case of this clonotype: Its ends do not fully match the called genes, so a read error is possible. The rearrangement joins TRBV6-2 or TRBV6-3 to TRBJ1-5, with D possibly TRBD1 on 6 matching bases. Germline V gives CDR1 MNHEY, CDR2 SVGEGT. This CDR3 comprises 14 residues. CDR3 coding DNA: TGTACCAGCAGTCTAGCAGGGGCTAGTCAGCCCCAGCATTTT. Its translation: CTSSLAGASQPQHF.

Comment on this clonotype: One end of the junction fails to match germline, which may point to a read error. The genes are TRBV28 and TRBJ2-7; 11 positions agree with TRBD1. The CDR3 length is 20 residues. CDR1 and CDR2 from the germline V gene are MDHEN and SYDVKM. The CDR3 DNA reads as TGTGCCAGCAGTCACGCGAGCCGGACAGGGGGCTCCAAAAAAAGGTACGAGCGGTACTTC. This translates into CASSHASRTGGSKKRYERYF.

In regard to this clonotype: A much larger clonotype is one base distant, so this may be a read error. The chain links TRBV6-2 or TRBV6-3 to TRBJ2-1; 10 bases map to TRBD2. The CDR3 is made up of 14 amino acids. Trimming removed 8 bases from V and 14 bases from J; junction bases left unmatched: 15. The germline V gene has CDR1 MNHEY and CDR2 SVGEGT. The CDR3 bases are TGTGCCAGCTCTCCGGGGGCCCTAGGGACTAGCGAGTTCTTC. This translates into CASSPGALGTSEFF.

The count of this clonotype is one. This rearrangement joins TRBV11-3 to TRBJ2-2, with 7 bases lining up with TRBD2. CDR3 size: 13 residues. From germline, CDR1 is SGHNT and CDR2 YENEEA. CDR3 region: CVGSGANTGELFF. CDR3 bases: TGTGTCGGCAGCGGGGCGAACACCGGGGAGCTGTTTTTT.

A remark on this clonotype: Just one base apart from a much larger clone, this may be a read error. This chain links TRBV6-5 with TRBJ1-2; D is undetermined. The CDR3 sequence is 12 residues long. V was pared by 6 bases and J by 4 bases, with 9 bases between. In germline, CDR1 is MNHEY, CDR2 SVGAGI. The CDR3 nucleotides are TGTGCCAGCAGAGTAACGTTCTATGGCTACACCTTC. Translated, it gives CASRVTFYGYTF.

Details on this clonotype: The conserved final phenylalanine or tryptophan is absent from the CDR3, which likely points to a read error. The V and J genes are TRBV11-3 and TRBJ2-1; no clear D. Germline assignment: CDR1 SGHNT and CDR2 YENEEA. Trimming shortened V by 3 bases and J by 1 base, and 10 bases separated the two germline ends. This CDR3 spans 15 amino acids. The CDR3 here is CASSFGQSSYNEQFS. The CDR3 nucleotides read TGTGCCAGCAGCTTTGGGCAGAGTTCCTACAATGAGCAGTTCTCC.